This note documents a single T cell receptor beta chain sequence. Its target is not known. The data are from a study of shared clonotypes between healthy human individuals. The study, taken as a whole, reports: It was anticipated that sequencing depth would influence how many clonotypes donors shared.

The CDR3 contains 14 residues. The V gene's germline CDR1 is LNHDA and CDR2 SQIVND (reference sequence). V trimming: 5 bases; J trimming: 7 bases; junction bases outside the gene matches: 6. Generated by immunoSEQ multiplex PCR, the TCRdb table keeps only in-frame clones and is missing some. The data show some 490,000 clones, almost 80% seen once. Sequencing input: PBMCs. This TCR derives from a middle-aged woman in good health. Some clones in this sample may be carry-over from other donors' samples. The J gene is TRBJ1-5, the V gene TRBV19; TRBD1 matches at 9 bases. The CDR3 coding sequence is TGTGCCAGTAGTGTTACAGGGGGCCGGCAGCCCCAGCATTTT. This sequence encodes CASSVTGGRQPQHF.